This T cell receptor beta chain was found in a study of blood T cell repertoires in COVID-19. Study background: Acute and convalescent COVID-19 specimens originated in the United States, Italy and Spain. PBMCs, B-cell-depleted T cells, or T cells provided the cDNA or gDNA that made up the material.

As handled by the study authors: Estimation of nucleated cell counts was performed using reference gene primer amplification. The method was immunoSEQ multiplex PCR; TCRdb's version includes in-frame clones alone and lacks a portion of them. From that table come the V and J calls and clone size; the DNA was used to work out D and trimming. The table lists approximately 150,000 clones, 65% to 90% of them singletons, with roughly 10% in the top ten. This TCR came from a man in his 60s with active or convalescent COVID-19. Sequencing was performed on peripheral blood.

The CDR3 bases are TGCGCCAGCAGCCGTAGCGGCACCTACGAGCAGTACTTC. Its protein is CASSRSGTYEQYF. The chain uses TRBV5-1 and TRBJ2-7, with D possibly TRBD2 on 6 matching bases. The CDR3 sequence is 13 residues long. V dropped 4 bases and J dropped 2 bases, with 10 bases sitting between them. Germline V gene lookup returns CDR1 SGHRS and CDR2 YFSETQ.